This T cell receptor (beta chain) was sequenced for a study of STAT5B mutations in CD4+ large granular lymphocyte leukemia. The CDR3 contains 13 residues. CDR1 is SGHVS, CDR2 FNYEAQ, per germline. Trimming cost V 2 bases and J 5 bases; bases outside gene matches: 3. Assay: immunoSEQ multiplex PCR; the TCRdb copy retains only in-frame clones and omits some. The repertoire has some 32,000 clones, just under 85% of them found once; the top ten carry around 4.5%. The sequenced material came from CD4+ T cells from blood buffy coats. This receptor was obtained from a human donor in good health. The rearrangement links TRBV7-6 to TRBJ2-7; 7 bases match TRBD2. The CDR3 loop reads CASSLLAADEQYF. The CDR3, as DNA: TGTGCCAGCAGCTTACTAGCGGCCGACGAGCAGTACTTC.